The 28 T cell receptor beta chains below come from one sample, sequenced in a study of post-analysis software for immune sequencing data. Study outcomes and limitations: Five or six TRBV segments, TRBV5-6, TRBV5-1 and TRBV20-1 among them, were found more frequent in patients than controls.

Unique molecular identifiers tagged the TCR beta cDNA libraries. TCRdb reprocessed the PCR reads via MiXCR and lists one record per CDR3 protein. The repertoire holds roughly 540,000 distinct CDR3 sequences, with 30% to 40% as singletons. Their antigens are not known. Sequencing was performed on blood. These receptor sequences come from a girl aged 2-17 years with multiple sclerosis.

The J gene is TRBJ2-3, the V gene TRBV20-1; D is uncertain. CDR3 length: 13 amino acids. Looked up from germline, CDR1 is DFQATT and CDR2 is SNEGSKA (reference sequence). Trimming removed 3 bases at V and 4 bases at J, with 11 bases between. Here the CDR3 DNA reads TGCAGTGCTAGCAAGAACCCCGCAGATACGCAGTATTTT. Its protein product is CSASKNPADTQYF.

The rearrangement joins TRBV27 to TRBJ1-5, with D possibly TRBD1 on 5 matching bases. CDR3 length equals 14 residues. Trimming cost V 5 bases and J 6 bases, with 14 bases left between them. Germline V lookup: CDR1 MNHEY, CDR2 SMNVEV (reference sequence). The CDR3 here is CASSMGWGSQPQHF. In DNA, the CDR3 is TGTGCCAGCAGTATGGGGTGGGGGAGTCAGCCCCAGCATTTT.

This chain's CDR3 is CSAHPGGSTNEQFF. CDR3 bases: TGCAGTGCCCACCCCGGGGGGAGTACCAATGAGCAGTTCTTC. The rearrangement uses TRBV20-1 and TRBJ2-1; TRBD2 aligns across 7 bases. Germline loops: CDR1 DFQATT, CDR2 SNEGSKA (reference sequence). The CDR3 consists of 14 residues. With 6 bases clipped from V and 6 bases from J, the junction kept 11 bases outside the gene matches.

This clonotype was seen a few times. DNA for the CDR3: TGTGCCAGCAGTTACTCAGGGACTAGCGGGGGGCAGTACTTC. Translating it yields CASSYSGTSGGQYF. The chain employs TRBV6-6 and TRBJ2-7; 14 bases match TRBD2. V lost 0 bases and J lost 9; bases outside the gene matches: 1. In germline, CDR1 is MNHNY, CDR2 SVGAGI (reference sequence). The CDR3 runs 14 residues.

The CDR3 bases are TGTGCCAGCAGCCGGGGGGCCAGTACAGATACGCAGTATTTT. Translated: CASSRGASTDTQYF. The V call is TRBV7-3, the J call TRBJ2-3, with D possibly matching TRBD2 (7 bases). Trimming shortened V by 5 bases and J by 3 bases, and 12 bases separated the two germline ends. Germline V CDR1 and CDR2: SGHTA, FQGTGA. This CDR3 has 14 residues.

V usage is TRBV7-3 and J usage is TRBJ2-5; tentatively, D is TRBD1 or TRBD2 (6 bases each). The CDR3 covers 14 residues. Germline CDR1 and CDR2: SGHTA and FQGTGA. V shed 4 bases and J shed 1 base, with 10 bases lying between them. The CDR3 DNA reads as TGTGCCAGCAGCTCCCGGGGGCTCCAAGAGACCCAGTACTTC. It yields the protein CASSSRGLQETQYF.

The V gene is TRBV7-2, the J gene TRBJ2-3; no clear D gene. The J call may be mistaken, given a closer DNA end match to TRBJ1-5. Germline V gene sequence: CDR1 SGHTA, CDR2 FQGNSA. This CDR3 contains 14 residues. The CDR3 loop is CASSPGANTDTQHF. CDR3 sequence (DNA): TGTGCCAGCAGCCCAGGAGCTAACACAGATACGCAGCATTTT.

The J gene is TRBJ2-1, the V gene TRBV29-1, with D possibly TRBD1 on 7 matching bases. The ends were cut back, 4 bases at V and 8 bases at J, with 18 bases in the middle. From germline, CDR1 is SQVTM and CDR2 ANQGSEA. This CDR3 region has 14 residues. The CDR3 DNA is TGCAGCGTTGCGGTGGGGGGCACAGGGGATGAGCAGTTCTTC. Its translation: CSVAVGGTGDEQFF.

The gene calls are TRBV12-3 or TRBV12-4 and TRBJ1-2; D unclear. V lost 2 bases and J 8 bases, leaving 9 bases between the germline ends. CDR3 size: 12 residues. As DNA, the CDR3 is TGTGCCAGCAGTTTACAGAACGGGGGCTACACCTTC. Translated: CASSLQNGGYTF.

A word on this clonotype: An end of the junction differs from the germline gene, which may be a read error. This chain's CDR3 is CASSLQGVNYGHTF. The CDR3 DNA follows: TGTGCCAGCAGCTTACAGGGGGTTAACTATGGCCACACCTTC. The rearrangement links TRBV7-9 to TRBJ1-2; TRBD1 agrees at 7 bases. Germline values: CDR1 SEHNR, CDR2 FQNEAQ (reference sequence). The CDR3 has 14 amino acids.

This clonotype was counted between two and nine times. The rearrangement links TRBV6-6 to TRBJ1-1; D remains unclear. Germline-derived CDR1 and CDR2 are MNHNY and SVGAGI (reference sequence). V was trimmed by 7 bases and J by 1 base, leaving 4 bases between them. The CDR3 has 11 residues. CDR3: CASIQNTEAFF. Here the CDR3 DNA reads TGTGCCAGCATTCAGAACACTGAAGCTTTCTTT.

This clonotype appeared once. CDR3 in DNA: TGTGCCACCAGTGACGGACAGACCCGGGGAGATACGCAGTATTTT. This codes for CATSDGQTRGDTQYF. The chain recombines TRBV24-1 with TRBJ2-3; the D gene is possibly TRBD1 (6 bases). The V gene's germline CDR1 is KGHDR and CDR2 SFDVKD. The CDR3 is made up of 15 amino acids. Deletions cut 4 bases from V and 5 bases from J, with 15 bases between.

This chain joins TRBV6-6 and TRBJ2-4; the D is unclear. The germline V gene has CDR1 MNHNY and CDR2 SVGAGI (reference sequence). The CDR3 covers 14 residues. Trimming cost V 0 bases and J 4 bases, with 7 bases left between them. DNA of the CDR3: TGTGCCAGCAGTTACTCGGGCAAGAAAAACATTCAGTACTTC. It specifies CASSYSGKKNIQYF.

Only a few counts were recorded for this clonotype. This chain joins TRBV20-1 and TRBJ2-4; no clear D gene. V lost 0 bases and J 7 bases, leaving 25 bases between the germline ends. The CDR3 has 18 residues. Per the germline V gene, CDR1 is DFQATT and CDR2 is SNEGSKA (reference sequence). The CDR3 DNA reads as TGCAGTGCTAGAGATAGGTCGGTAGGCCCCAGAAGATCCAACATTCAGTACTTC. This encodes CSARDRSVGPRRSNIQYF.

The J gene is TRBJ2-2, the V gene TRBV21-1; TRBD1 reflects the table's D call only, with no check against the DNA. TRBV21-1 is an annotated pseudogene. The CDR3 has 18 amino acids. The CDR3 DNA reads as TGTGCCAGCAGCCCCCGGCGGACAGCCGGACTTGGCACCGGGGAGCTGTTTTTT. Protein product: CASSPRRTAGLGTGELFF.

This chain uses TRBV5-1 with TRBJ2-1; a weak D match, TRBD2 (6 bases). This CDR3 has 14 amino acids. Germline CDR1 reads SGHRS; CDR2 reads YFSETQ. Trimming removed 3 bases at V and 13 bases at J, with 20 bases between. The CDR3 nucleotides are TGCGCCAGCAGCTCCGGAGGGCCGGGAGAGACCCAGTTCTTC. It yields the protein CASSSGGPGETQFF.

As concerns this clonotype: An end of the junction does not agree with germline; a read error may underlie this. V is TRBV7-7 and J is TRBJ2-5; D tentatively reads TRBD1 or TRBD2 (6 bases each). CDR3 length: 14 residues. Germline values: CDR1 SSHAT, CDR2 FNYEAQ (reference sequence). CDR3 sequence (DNA): TGTGCTAGCAGCTTTCCGGGGGCGCAAGAGACCCAGTACTTC. This encodes CASSFPGAQETQYF.

DNA for the CDR3: TGTGCCAGCAGCCAAGATGGTACAGGGAGGGACTATGGCTACACCTTC. It encodes CASSQDGTGRDYGYTF. The J gene is TRBJ1-2, the V gene TRBV4-2, with a possible D match to TRBD1 (6 bases). The CDR3 covers 16 residues. Germline CDR1 is LGHNA and CDR2 is YNFKEQ. Trimming stripped 0 bases from V and 3 bases from J, with 14 bases between.

The rearrangement links TRBV13 to TRBJ2-3, with unresolved D. V was clipped by 0 bases and J by 1 base, with 8 bases between them. Germline V gene sequence: CDR1 PRHDT, CDR2 FYEKMQ (reference sequence). CDR3 size: 15 residues. CDR3 sequence reads: CASSLGCGGTDTQYF. The CDR3 region has the DNA TGTGCCAGCAGCTTAGGCTGCGGAGGCACAGATACGCAGTATTTT.

This clonotype has more than one count but fewer than ten. The chain uses TRBV5-1 and TRBJ2-3; 8 bases align to TRBD2. From germline, CDR1 is SGHRS and CDR2 YFSETQ. The CDR3 contains 15 residues. V shed 2 bases, J shed 5 bases, and the junction held 7 bases outside the gene matches. The CDR3 DNA reads TGCGCCAGCAGCTTCGGCGGGGGGAGTGGAGATACGCAGTATTTT. This gives the protein CASSFGGGSGDTQYF.

The chain carries TRBV12-3 or TRBV12-4 and TRBJ1-5; 8 nucleotides line up with TRBD1. CDR3 length: 15 residues. Trimming cost V 3 bases and J 3 bases; bases outside gene matches: 4. The CDR3 loop is CASSFDRGDNQPQHF. Written as DNA, the CDR3 is TGTGCCAGCAGTTTCGACAGGGGAGACAATCAGCCCCAGCATTTT.

In its sample, this clonotype was seen a few times. V is TRBV5-6 and J is TRBJ1-1; maybe TRBD1 (6 bases). CDR3 size: 16 residues. CDR1 and CDR2 (germline): SGHDT, YYEEEE. Trimming removed 0 bases at V and 0 bases at J, with 12 bases between. For the CDR3, the DNA is TGTGCCAGCAGCTTGGTAACGGACAGATTGAACACTGAAGCTTTCTTT. It is translated as CASSLVTDRLNTEAFF.

The chain links TRBV20-1 to TRBJ1-1, with D perhaps matching TRBD1 (6 bases). The length of the CDR3 is 13 residues. In germline, CDR1 is DFQATT, CDR2 SNEGSKA (reference sequence). V was shortened by 4 bases and J by 1 base, with 10 bases between the two germline ends. CDR3 bases: TGCAGTGCTAAAGGACAGCGGAACACTGAAGCTTTCTTT. Its protein is CSAKGQRNTEAFF.

This chain connects TRBV4-1 to TRBJ2-7; TRBD1 aligns across 9 bases. The V and J ends lost 1 base and 2 bases, in that order; junction bases with no gene match: 12. This CDR3 is built from 18 residues. Germline V gene lookup returns CDR1 MGHRA and CDR2 YSYEKL. In DNA, the CDR3 is TGCGCCAGCAGCCAAGGGACCCTCCGGGACAGGGCCACCTACGAGCAGTACTTC. Amino acid sequence: CASSQGTLRDRATYEQYF.

The chain joins TRBV5-6 to TRBJ1-1, with D perhaps matching TRBD1 (5 bases). The length of the CDR3 is 13 residues. Between the trimmed V and J ends, which lost 4 bases and 3 bases, there was a span of 10 bases. Per the germline V gene, CDR1 is SGHDT and CDR2 is YYEEEE. The CDR3 DNA sequence: TGTGCCAGCAGCCAGGGTTCTGACACTGAAGCTTTCTTT. Amino acids: CASSQGSDTEAFF.

This chain links TRBV11-2 with TRBJ2-1, with D perhaps TRBD1 or TRBD2 (5 bases each). V was pared by 5 bases and J by 0 bases, with 14 bases between. This CDR3 has 16 residues. The germline CDR1 and CDR2 sequences are SGHAT and FQNNGV. CDR3 DNA: TGTGCCAGCAGCGGGGGTTTACTCAGCTCCTACAATGAGCAGTTCTTC. Its translation is CASSGGLLSSYNEQFF.

The chain couples TRBV14 to TRBJ2-4; D ambiguous. The J call could be wrong; TRBJ2-5 is a better fit for the DNA end. The CDR3 is 13 amino acids. Germline lookup yields CDR1 SGHDN and CDR2 FVKESK. CDR3: CASSQADLGTQYF. CDR3 sequence (DNA): TGTGCCAGCAGCCAAGCCGACTTGGGGACCCAGTACTTC.

The V gene is TRBV5-1, the J gene TRBJ1-2; 7 bases are a match to TRBD1. Looked up from germline, CDR1 is SGHRS and CDR2 is YFSETQ. The CDR3 contains 18 residues. The V and J ends lost 10 bases and 4 bases, in that order; junction bases with no gene match: 25. As DNA, the CDR3 is TGCGCCGGCTCCCGGGACAGCGGCCAGACAGAGCACCTCTATGGCTACACCTTC. Translating it yields CAGSRDSGQTEHLYGYTF.